This T cell receptor beta chain was recovered during a study of low-dose radiotherapy and immunotherapy resistance in tumors. Sample time point: after trial treatment. Treatment in this sample: LDRT plus nivolumab, ipilimumab, low-dose cyclophosphamide and aspirin (RACIN trial). TRAV- and TRBV-specific primers were used for first-strand cDNA, which covered alpha and beta chains. With a V-primer adapter and a constant-region primer, TCRs were amplified for around 20 PCR cycles. TCRdb fed the reads into MiXCR, producing one record per CDR3 protein. The sample has 35,000 to 50,000 distinct CDR3 sequences; less than 25% are singletons. At least ten counts were recorded for this clonotype. Germline V lookup: CDR1 LGHDT, CDR2 YNNKEL (reference sequence). The CDR3 length is 15 residues. V gave up 4 bases and J gave up 1 base, with 12 bases separating them.

The starting material was PBMCs, obtained after low-dose radiotherapy plus immunotherapy. The chain has TRBV3-1 and TRBJ2-3; a possible D gene is TRBD2 (5 bases). This TCR derives from a female donor with ovarian cancer. This CDR3 is CASSPRGWGTDTQYF. The CDR3 DNA sequence: TGTGCCAGCAGCCCCCGGGGATGGGGCACAGATACGCAGTATTTT.